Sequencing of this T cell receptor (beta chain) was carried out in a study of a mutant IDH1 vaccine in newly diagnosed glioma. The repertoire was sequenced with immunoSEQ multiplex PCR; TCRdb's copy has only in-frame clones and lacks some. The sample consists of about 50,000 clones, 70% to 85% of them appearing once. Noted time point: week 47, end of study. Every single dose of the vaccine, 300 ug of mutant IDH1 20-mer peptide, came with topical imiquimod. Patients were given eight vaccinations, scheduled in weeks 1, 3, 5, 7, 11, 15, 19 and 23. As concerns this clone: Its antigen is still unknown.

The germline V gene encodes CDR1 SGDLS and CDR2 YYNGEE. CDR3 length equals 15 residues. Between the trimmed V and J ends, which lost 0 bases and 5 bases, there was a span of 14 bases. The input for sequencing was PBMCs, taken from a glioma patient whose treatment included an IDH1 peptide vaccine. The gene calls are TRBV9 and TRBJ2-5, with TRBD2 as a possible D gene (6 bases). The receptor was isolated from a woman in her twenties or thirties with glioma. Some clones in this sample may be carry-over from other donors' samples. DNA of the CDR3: TGTGCCAGCAGCGTAGCGACTAGTGGGCGGGAGACCCAGTACTTC. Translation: CASSVATSGRETQYF.